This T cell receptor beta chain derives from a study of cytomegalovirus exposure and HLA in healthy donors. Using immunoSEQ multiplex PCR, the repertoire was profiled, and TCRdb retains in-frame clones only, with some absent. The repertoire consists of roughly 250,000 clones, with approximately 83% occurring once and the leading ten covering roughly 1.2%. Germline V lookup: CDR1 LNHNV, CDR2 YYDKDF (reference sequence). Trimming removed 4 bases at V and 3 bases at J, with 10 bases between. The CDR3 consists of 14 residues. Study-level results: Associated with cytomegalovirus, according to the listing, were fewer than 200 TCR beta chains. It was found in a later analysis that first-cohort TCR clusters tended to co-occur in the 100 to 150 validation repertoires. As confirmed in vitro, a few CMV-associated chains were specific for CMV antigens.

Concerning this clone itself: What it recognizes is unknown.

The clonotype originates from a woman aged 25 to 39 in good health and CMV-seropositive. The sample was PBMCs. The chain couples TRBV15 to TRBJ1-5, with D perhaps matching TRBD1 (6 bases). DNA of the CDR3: TGTGCCACCAGCAACAGGGACCCCAATCAGCCCCAGCATTTT. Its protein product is CATSNRDPNQPQHF.